The text below deals with one T cell receptor (beta chain). Its antigen is not known. The record originates from a study of blood T cells in healthy people across ages. Overall study results and limits: Percentage of naive T cells showed a strong correlation with TCR beta diversity.

Germline V CDR1 and CDR2: SGHRS, YFSETQ. V was cut by 3 bases and J by 1 base, with 10 bases left in between. CDR3 length: 15 amino acids. Primers used in a second PCR of about 6 to 12 cycles were a sample-barcoded 5' primer and a J-beta primer mix. Each CDR3 protein is one row after TCRdb ran MiXCR on the 5' RACE reads. Here the sample spans 800,000 to 1,000,000 distinct CDR3 sequences, 40% to 60% being singletons. This chain connects TRBV5-1 to TRBJ2-2; no reliable D call. The material sequenced was blood. The receptor comes from a man under 40 in good health. The CDR3 bases are TGCGCCAGCAGCTCCCTCTACAGGAACACCGGGGAGCTGTTTTTT. It codes for CASSSLYRNTGELFF.